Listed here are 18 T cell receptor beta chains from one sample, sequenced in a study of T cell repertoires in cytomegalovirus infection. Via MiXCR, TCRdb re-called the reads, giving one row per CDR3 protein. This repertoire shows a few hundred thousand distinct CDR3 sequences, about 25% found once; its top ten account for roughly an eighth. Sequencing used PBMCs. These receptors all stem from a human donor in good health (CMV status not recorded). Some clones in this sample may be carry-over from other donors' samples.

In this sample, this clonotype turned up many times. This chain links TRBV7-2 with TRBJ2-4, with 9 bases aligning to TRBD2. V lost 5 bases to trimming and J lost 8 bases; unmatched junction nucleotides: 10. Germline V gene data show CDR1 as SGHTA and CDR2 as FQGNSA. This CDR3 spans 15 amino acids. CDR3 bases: TGTGCCAGCAGCCGGACTAGCGATAAGGGGGACATTCAGTACTTC. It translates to CASSRTSDKGDIQYF.

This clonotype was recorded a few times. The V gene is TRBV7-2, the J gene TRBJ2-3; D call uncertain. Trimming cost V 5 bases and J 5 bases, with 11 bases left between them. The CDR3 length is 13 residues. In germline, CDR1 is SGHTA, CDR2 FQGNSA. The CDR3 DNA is TGTGCCAGCAGCCCTGGGCGGAGAGATACGCAGTATTTT. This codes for CASSPGRRDTQYF.

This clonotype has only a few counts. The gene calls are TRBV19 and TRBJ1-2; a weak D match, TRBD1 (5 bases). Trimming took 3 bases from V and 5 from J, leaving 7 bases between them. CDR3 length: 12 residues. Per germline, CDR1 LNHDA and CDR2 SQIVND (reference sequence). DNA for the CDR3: TGTGCCAGTAGTATGACAGTATATGGCTACACCTTC. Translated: CASSMTVYGYTF.

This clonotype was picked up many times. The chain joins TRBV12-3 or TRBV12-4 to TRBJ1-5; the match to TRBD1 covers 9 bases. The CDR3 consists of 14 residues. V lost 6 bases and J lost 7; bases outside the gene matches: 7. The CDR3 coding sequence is TGTGCCAGCAGCTCGACAGGGGGATGGCAGCCCCAGCATTTT. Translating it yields CASSSTGGWQPQHF.

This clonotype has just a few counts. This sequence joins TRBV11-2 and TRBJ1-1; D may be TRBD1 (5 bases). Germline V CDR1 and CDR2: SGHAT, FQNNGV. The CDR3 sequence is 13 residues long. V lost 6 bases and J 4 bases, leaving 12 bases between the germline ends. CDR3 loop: CASRRNGGTEAFF. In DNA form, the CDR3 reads TGTGCCAGCAGGAGGAATGGGGGCACTGAAGCTTTCTTT. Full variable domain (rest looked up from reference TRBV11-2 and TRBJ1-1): EAGVAQSPRYKIIEKRQSVAFWCNPISGHATLYWYQQILGQGPKLLIQFQNNGVVDDSQLPKDRFSAERLKGVDSTLKIQPAKLEDSAVYLCASRRNGGTEAFFGQGTRLTVV.

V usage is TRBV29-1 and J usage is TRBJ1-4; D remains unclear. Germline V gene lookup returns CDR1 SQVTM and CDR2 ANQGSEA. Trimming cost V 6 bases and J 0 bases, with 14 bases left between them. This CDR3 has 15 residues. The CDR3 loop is CSVAISTATNEKLFF. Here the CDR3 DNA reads TGCAGCGTCGCCATTAGTACCGCAACTAATGAAAAACTGTTTTTT.

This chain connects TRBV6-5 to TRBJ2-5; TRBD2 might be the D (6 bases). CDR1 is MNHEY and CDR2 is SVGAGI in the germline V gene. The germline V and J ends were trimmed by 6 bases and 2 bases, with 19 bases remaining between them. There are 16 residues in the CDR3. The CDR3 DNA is TGTGCCAGCAGACGTGACCCGGGACTTACGCAAGAGACCCAGTACTTC. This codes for CASRRDPGLTQETQYF.

CDR3 region: CASSTPTAGELFF. The CDR3 DNA sequence: TGTGCCAGTAGTACCCCGACGGCCGGGGAGCTGTTTTTT. The chain couples TRBV19 to TRBJ2-2; D ambiguous. Germline V lookup: CDR1 LNHDA, CDR2 SQIVND (reference sequence). This CDR3 contains 13 residues. Trimming removed 4 bases from V and 6 bases from J, with 9 bases in between.

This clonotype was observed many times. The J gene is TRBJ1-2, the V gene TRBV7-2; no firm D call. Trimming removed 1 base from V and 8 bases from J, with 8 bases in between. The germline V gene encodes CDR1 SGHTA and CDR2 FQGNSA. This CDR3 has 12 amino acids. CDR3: CASSLDMEGYTF. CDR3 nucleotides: TGTGCCAGCAGCTTAGACATGGAGGGCTACACCTTC.

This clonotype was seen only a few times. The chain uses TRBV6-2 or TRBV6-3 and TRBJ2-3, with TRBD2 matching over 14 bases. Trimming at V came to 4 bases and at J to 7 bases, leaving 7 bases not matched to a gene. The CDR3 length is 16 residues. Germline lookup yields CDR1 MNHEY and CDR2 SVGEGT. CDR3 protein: CASSSTGTSGSYTQYF. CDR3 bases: TGTGCCAGCAGTTCTACCGGGACTAGCGGGAGTTATACGCAGTATTTT.

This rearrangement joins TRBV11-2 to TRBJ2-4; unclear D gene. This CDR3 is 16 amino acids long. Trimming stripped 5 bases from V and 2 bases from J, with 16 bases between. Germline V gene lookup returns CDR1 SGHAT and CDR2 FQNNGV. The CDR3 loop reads CASSHPRQEPKNIQYF. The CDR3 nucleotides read TGTGCCAGCAGCCATCCTCGTCAGGAGCCCAAAAACATTCAGTACTTC.

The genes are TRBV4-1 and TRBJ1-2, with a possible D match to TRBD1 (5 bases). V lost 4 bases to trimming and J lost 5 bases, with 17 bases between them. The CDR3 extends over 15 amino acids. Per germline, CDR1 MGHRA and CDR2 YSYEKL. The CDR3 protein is CASSPGAARRYGYTF. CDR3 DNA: TGCGCCAGCAGCCCCGGGGCAGCAAGGCGGTATGGCTACACCTTC.

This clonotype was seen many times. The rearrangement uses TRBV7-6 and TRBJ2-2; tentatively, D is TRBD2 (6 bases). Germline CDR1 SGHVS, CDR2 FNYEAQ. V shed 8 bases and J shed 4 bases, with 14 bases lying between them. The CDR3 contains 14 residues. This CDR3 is CASGGGSFTGELFF. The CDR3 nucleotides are TGTGCCAGCGGTGGGGGGAGCTTCACCGGGGAGCTGTTTTTT. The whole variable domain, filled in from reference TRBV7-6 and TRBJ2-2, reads GAGVSQSPRYKVTKRGQDVALRCDPISGHVSLYWYRQALGQGPEFLTYFNYEAQQDKSGLPNDRFSAERPEGSISTLTIQRTEQRDSAMYRCASGGGSFTGELFFGEGSRLTVL.

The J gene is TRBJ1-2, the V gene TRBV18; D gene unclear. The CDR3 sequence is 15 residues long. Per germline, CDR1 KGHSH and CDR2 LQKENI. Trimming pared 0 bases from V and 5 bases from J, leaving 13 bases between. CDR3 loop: CASSPPGRRRYGYTF. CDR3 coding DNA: TGTGCCAGCTCACCACCGGGGAGGAGAAGATATGGCTACACCTTC.

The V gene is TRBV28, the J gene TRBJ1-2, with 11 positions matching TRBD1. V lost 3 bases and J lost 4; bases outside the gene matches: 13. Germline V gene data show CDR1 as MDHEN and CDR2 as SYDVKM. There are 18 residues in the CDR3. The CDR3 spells CASSFQRTGGIWSYGYTF. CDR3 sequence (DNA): TGTGCCAGCAGTTTTCAACGGACAGGGGGCATATGGAGCTATGGCTACACCTTC.

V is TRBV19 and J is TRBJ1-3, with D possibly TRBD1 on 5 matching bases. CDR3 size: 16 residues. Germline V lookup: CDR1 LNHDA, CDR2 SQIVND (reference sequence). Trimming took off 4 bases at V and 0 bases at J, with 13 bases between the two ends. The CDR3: CASSTTGRISGNTIYF. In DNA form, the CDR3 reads TGTGCCAGTAGTACAACGGGACGGATCTCTGGAAACACCATATATTTT.

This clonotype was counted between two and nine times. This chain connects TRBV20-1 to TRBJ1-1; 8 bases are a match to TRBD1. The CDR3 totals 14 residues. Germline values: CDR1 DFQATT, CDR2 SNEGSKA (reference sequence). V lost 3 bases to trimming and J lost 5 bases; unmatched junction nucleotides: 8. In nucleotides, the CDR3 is TGCAGTGCTAGGGTGGACAGGGATGATACTGAAGCTTTCTTT. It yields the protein CSARVDRDDTEAFF.

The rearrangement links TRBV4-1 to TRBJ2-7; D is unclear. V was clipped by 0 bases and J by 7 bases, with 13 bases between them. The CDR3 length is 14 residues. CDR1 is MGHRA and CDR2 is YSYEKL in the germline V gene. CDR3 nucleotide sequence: TGCGCCAGCAGCCAAGAGGAAACTGGGTGGGAGCAGTACTTC. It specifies CASSQEETGWEQYF.